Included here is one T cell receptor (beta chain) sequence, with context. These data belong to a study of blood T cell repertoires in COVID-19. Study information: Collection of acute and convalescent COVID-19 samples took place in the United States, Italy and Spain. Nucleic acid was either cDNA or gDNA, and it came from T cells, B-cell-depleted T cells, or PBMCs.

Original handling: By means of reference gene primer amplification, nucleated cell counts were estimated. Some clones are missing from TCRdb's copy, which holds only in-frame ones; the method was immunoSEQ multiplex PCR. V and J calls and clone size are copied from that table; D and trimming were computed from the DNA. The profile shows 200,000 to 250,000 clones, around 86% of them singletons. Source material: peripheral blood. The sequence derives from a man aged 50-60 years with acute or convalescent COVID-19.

CDR3 sequence reads: CASSQDAYYNEQFF. CDR3 DNA: TGCGCCAGCAGCCAAGATGCCTACTACAATGAGCAGTTCTTC. The chain has TRBV4-1 and TRBJ2-1; unclear D gene. The germline CDR1 and CDR2 sequences are MGHRA and YSYEKL. This CDR3 spans 14 amino acids. Deletions cut 0 bases from V and 3 bases from J, with 6 bases between.